This T cell receptor beta chain originates from a study of blood T cell repertoires in COVID-19. In the source study's methods: Estimation of nucleated cell counts relied on the amplification of reference gene primers. Some clones are missing from TCRdb's copy, which holds only in-frame ones; the method was immunoSEQ multiplex PCR. That table gives V, J and clone size, and the DNA gave D and trimming. The sample has fewer than 300,000 clones; approximately 84% are singletons. This clone was detected a few times. The sample comprised peripheral blood. This receptor was identified in a human donor in a cohort sampled during active COVID-19.

As DNA, the CDR3 is TGTGCCAGCAGCTCGAGGACACTGGTGAACACCGGGGAGCTGTTTTTT. Translation: CASSSRTLVNTGELFF. This sequence joins TRBV7-9 and TRBJ2-2, with a weak D call TRBD1 (5 bases). Between the trimmed V and J ends, which lost 4 bases and 1 base, there was a span of 13 bases. This CDR3 region has 16 residues. Per germline, CDR1 SEHNR and CDR2 FQNEAQ (reference sequence).